This T cell receptor (beta chain) was identified during a study of neurological immune-mediated disorders (dated by TCRdb to the late 2010s). In the study overall: Among the 35 or so multiple sclerosis patients, relapsing-remitting MS was present in approximately 31 and secondary progressive MS was present in 3. The approximately 110 TCR-beta libraries included longitudinal samples, technical triplicates and paired sorted CD4+ and CD8+ T-cell subsets alongside PBMC samples. Peripheral blood TCR-beta repertoires from patients with HTLV-I-associated myelopathy (HAM/TSP), patients with multiple sclerosis, and healthy controls were compared in the study using UMI-based sequencing. The cohort included about 66 subjects: about 15 with HAM/TSP, around 34 with multiple sclerosis, and around 20 healthy controls.

For the unsorted PBMC libraries, 2 million PBMCs were stored in RNAlater at -80 degrees C until RNA extraction and were used to generate the libraries. Multiple sclerosis patients were enrolled in a US clinical protocol evaluating disease progression by magnetic resonance imaging. Peripheral blood was subjected to Ficoll-Hypaque density gradient centrifugation to isolate PBMCs, which were then cryopreserved in liquid nitrogen. cDNA synthesis used template-switch 5'RACE with a primer carrying a 10-nucleotide random unique molecular identifier tagging each TCR transcript. Over 190 million TCR-beta sequences, covering 15-18 subjects, were produced in each sequencing run. Total RNA was extracted with the RNeasy kit. The KAPA Real-time Library Amplification kit was used to amplify TCR-beta VDJ regions with primers targeting the TCR constant region and the 5'RACE anchor. A first PCR added sample indexes and Illumina adaptors, and a second PCR then raised library yield. After purification with Ampure beads, the TCR product of roughly 650 bp was size-selected on a 2% E-gel SizeSelection system. Before pooling, library quality was assessed on a Bioanalyzer, concentration was determined with Qubit, and library quantification was performed with the Kapa Library Quantification kit. Paired-end 2 x 150 bp sequencing of the libraries was performed on an Illumina HiSeq 2500. To increase sequence diversity, about 24-32% phiX was spiked into each library pool. Under the source paper's analysis protocol: The quality-filtered reads were processed with the UMI-based MiGEC pipeline, whose error correction step removed more than 85% of the raw TCR sequences. VDJ genes were aligned to IMGT germline references, and each clonotype was defined by a unique CDR3 amino acid sequence together with V-J genes. VDJtools evaluated clonal expansion, Shannon diversity and CDR3 relatedness (CalcPairwiseDistances, ClusterSamples); CLCbio workbench built phylogenetic trees. A clone was classed as expanded if it had 8 or more unique UMIs, a cutoff based on coefficient-of-variation modelling across technical triplicates. TCRdb redid the processing of the public reads, applying fastp at Q25 and MiXCR, and retained in-frame beta chains. Every CDR3 protein is listed once, alongside the most common genes and DNA of its rows. The authors' filters were not applied to this entry. This sample comprises around 70,000 distinct CDR3 sequences, approximately 5% of them detected only once. The top ten constitute around 2.2% of the sample.

This clonotype was found many times. Which antigen it targets is not known. No base quality values were provided; no much bigger clone lies one nucleotide off. The paper as a whole reports these results and caveats: No identical CDR3 amino acid sequences were shared among expanded clones across subjects, suggesting private TCR-beta repertoires in all groups. TCR clonal expansion was greatest in HAM/TSP patients and smallest in MS patients, who ranked below even healthy controls. Repertoires from 18 of 34 MS patients were grouped by phylogenetic analysis into a cluster of related CDR3 sequences, suggesting a possible repertoire-level signature. The MS cluster was not associated with any clinical or MRI features, and the authors stated that larger cohorts are needed.

For CDR1 and CDR2, the germline V gene lists SGHRS and YFSETQ. V lost 4 bases and J lost 1 base; the stretch between them is 14 bases long. Reading from cysteine to phenylalanine, the CDR3 counts 15 amino acids. Only CDR3 DNA is held: 45 bases, read in frame from base 1. Here the chain combines TRBV5-1 and TRBJ1-1; perhaps TRBD1 is the D gene, with 6 bases matching. Material: PBMCs. The TCR originated in a woman in her seventies with multiple sclerosis. The DNA reads as follows: TGCGCCAGCAGCCGCCTGGAACAGGGGAACACTGAAGCTTTCTTT. This is translated as CASSRLEQGNTEAFF. Full variable domain (CDR3 extended with the reference TRBV5-1 and TRBJ1-1 proteins): KAGVTQTPRYLIKTRGQQVTLSCSPISGHRSVSWYQQTPGQGLQFLFEYFSETQRNKGNFPGRFSGRQFSNSRSEMNVSTLELGDSALYLCASSRLEQGNTEAFFGQGTRLTVV.